This T cell receptor beta chain originates from a study of beta chain features in type 1 diabetes. Sequencing targeted expressed TCRB transcripts, as all isolated RNA had been reverse transcribed. Assay used: immunoSEQ multiplex PCR; TCRdb lists only in-frame clones, some missing. The sample lists around 400,000 clones, around 16% seen once, with approximately 0.02% in the top ten. Every single donor gave one heparinised blood draw, and these averaged roughly 120 mL. Comments on this clone: What it binds is not known.

The study's findings and limits: TCRB repertoires of naive, central memory and Treg cells appeared more similar among patients than among healthy donors. TCRB CDR3s were moderately but significantly shorter in Type 1 diabetes patients in all four CD4+ subsets.

Trimming at V came to 7 bases and at J to 9 bases, leaving 4 bases not matched to a gene. This CDR3 is built from 12 residues. CDR1 and CDR2 from the germline V gene are MNHEY and SVGAGI. The V and J genes are TRBV6-5 and TRBJ2-1, with 9 nucleotides matching TRBD1. The receptor was derived from a woman between 18 and 29 years old in good health. Specimen: naive CD4+ T cells from blood. CDR3 protein: CASTGQGSEQFF. CDR3 in DNA: TGTGCCAGCACTGGACAGGGGAGTGAGCAGTTCTTC.